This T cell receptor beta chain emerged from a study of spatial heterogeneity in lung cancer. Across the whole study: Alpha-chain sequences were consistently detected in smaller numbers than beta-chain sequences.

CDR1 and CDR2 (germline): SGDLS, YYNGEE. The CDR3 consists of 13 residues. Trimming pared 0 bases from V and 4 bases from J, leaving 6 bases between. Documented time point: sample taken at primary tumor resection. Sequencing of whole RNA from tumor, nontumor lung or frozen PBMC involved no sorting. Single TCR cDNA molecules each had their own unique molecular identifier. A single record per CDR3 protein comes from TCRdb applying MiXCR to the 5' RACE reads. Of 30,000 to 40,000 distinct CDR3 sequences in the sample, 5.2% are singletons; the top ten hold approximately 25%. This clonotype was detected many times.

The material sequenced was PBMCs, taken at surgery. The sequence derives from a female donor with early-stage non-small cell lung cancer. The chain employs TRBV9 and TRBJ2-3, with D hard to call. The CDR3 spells CASSVGPPDTQYF. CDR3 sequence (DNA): TGTGCCAGCAGCGTAGGACCCCCAGATACGCAGTATTTT.